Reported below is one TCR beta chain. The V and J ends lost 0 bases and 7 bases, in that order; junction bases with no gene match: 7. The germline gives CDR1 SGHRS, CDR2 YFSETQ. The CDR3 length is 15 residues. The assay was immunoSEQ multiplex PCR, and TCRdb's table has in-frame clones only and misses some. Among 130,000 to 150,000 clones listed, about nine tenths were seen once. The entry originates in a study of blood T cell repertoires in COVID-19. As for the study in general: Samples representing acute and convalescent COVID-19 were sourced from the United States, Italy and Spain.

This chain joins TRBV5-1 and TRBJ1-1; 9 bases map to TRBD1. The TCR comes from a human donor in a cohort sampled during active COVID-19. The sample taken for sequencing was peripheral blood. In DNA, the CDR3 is TGCGCCAGCAGCTTGGTGGGACAGGGAGCCCATGAAGCTTTCTTT. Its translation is CASSLVGQGAHEAFF.